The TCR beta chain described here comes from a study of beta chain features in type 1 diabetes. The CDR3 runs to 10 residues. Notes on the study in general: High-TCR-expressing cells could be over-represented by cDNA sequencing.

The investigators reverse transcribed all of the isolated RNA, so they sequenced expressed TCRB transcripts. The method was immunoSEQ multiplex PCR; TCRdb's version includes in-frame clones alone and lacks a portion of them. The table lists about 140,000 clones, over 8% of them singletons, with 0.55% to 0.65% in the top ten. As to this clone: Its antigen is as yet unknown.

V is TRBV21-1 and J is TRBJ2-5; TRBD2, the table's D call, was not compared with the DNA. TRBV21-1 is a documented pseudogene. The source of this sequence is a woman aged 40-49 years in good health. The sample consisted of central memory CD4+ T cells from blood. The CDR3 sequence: CASSEETQYF. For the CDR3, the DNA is TGTGCCAGCTCGGAGGAGACCCAGTACTTC.